This TCR beta chain was sequenced during a study of blood T cell repertoires in COVID-19. Study at large: Samples of COVID-19 (acute and convalescent) were obtained from the United States, Italy and Spain.

The method was immunoSEQ multiplex PCR; TCRdb's version includes in-frame clones alone and lacks a portion of them. The repertoire has some 200,000 clones, 84% of them found once; the top ten carry 10%. The CDR3 contains 15 residues. Per germline, CDR1 LNHDA and CDR2 SQIVND (reference sequence). With 5 bases clipped from V and 10 bases from J, the junction kept 14 bases outside the gene matches. This chain uses TRBV19 with TRBJ2-1; 7 nucleotides agree with TRBD2. What was sequenced was peripheral blood. The source is a woman older than 75 with COVID-19, enrolled during active disease. CDR3 DNA: TGTGCCAGTAGTCCCAGGACTAGTAGGATTGGAGAGCAGTTCTTC. Encoded protein: CASSPRTSRIGEQFF.